The TCR beta chain described here comes from a study of blood T cell repertoires in COVID-19. Looking at the study overall: The analysed material was cDNA or gDNA that came from T cells, B-cell-depleted T cells, or PBMCs.

As originally analysed: For nucleated cells, counts were estimated from reference gene primer amplification. Using immunoSEQ multiplex PCR, the repertoire was profiled, and TCRdb retains in-frame clones only, with some absent. That table furnishes V, J and clone size, whereas the DNA furnished D and trimming. Of roughly 200,000 clones in the sample, about 86% were seen once. All enrollees were roughly 18 to 90 years old and from 20 to 30 US areas. In assigning cohorts, the study relied on participant-reported clinical history. Material for sequencing was PBMCs or T cells enriched from blood (not recorded which). The TCR was taken from a woman in her 40s with acute COVID-19.

DNA for the CDR3: TGTGCCAGCAGAGGTCCAACTAGTAGCTATGAGCAGTTCTTC. Translation: CASRGPTSSYEQFF. The chain has TRBV6-6 and TRBJ2-1; D perhaps matches TRBD2 (5 bases). The V gene's germline CDR1 is MNHNY and CDR2 SVGAGI (reference sequence). V shed 6 bases and J shed 8 bases, with 17 bases lying between them. This CDR3 spans 14 amino acids.